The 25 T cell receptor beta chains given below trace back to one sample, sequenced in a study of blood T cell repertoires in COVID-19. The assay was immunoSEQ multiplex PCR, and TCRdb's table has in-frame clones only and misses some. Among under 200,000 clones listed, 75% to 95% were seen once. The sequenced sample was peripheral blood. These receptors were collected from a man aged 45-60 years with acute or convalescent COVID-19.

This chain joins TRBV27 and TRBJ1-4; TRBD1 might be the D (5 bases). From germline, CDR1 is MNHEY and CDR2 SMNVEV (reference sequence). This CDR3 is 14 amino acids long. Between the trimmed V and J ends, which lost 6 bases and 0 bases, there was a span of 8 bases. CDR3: CASRPGSTNEKLFF. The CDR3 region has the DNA TGTGCCAGCAGGCCAGGGTCAACTAATGAAAAACTGTTTTTT.

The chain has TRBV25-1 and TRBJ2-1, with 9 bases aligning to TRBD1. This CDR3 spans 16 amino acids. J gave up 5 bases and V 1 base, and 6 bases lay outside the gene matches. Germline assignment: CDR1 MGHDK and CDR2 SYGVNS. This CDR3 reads CASSESGTGKDNEQFF. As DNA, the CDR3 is TGTGCCAGCAGTGAATCTGGGACAGGGAAGGACAATGAGCAGTTCTTC.

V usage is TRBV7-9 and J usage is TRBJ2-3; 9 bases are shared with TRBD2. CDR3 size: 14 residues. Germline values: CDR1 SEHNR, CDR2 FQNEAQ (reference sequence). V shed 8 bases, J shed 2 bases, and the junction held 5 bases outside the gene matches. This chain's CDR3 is CASLEREDTDTQYF. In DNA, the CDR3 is TGTGCCAGCTTGGAGCGGGAGGACACAGATACGCAGTATTTT.

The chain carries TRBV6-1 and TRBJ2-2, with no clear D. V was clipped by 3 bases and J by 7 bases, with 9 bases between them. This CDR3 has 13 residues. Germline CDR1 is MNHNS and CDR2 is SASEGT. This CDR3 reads CASSEYAIGELFF. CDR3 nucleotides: TGTGCCAGCAGTGAGTATGCGATCGGGGAGCTGTTTTTT.

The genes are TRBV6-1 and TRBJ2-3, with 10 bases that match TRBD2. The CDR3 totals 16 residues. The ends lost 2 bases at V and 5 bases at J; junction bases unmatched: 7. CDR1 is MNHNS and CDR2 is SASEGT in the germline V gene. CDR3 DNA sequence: TGTGCCAGCAGTGAATGGGCTAGCGGGAGTGGAGATACGCAGTATTTT. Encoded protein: CASSEWASGSGDTQYF.

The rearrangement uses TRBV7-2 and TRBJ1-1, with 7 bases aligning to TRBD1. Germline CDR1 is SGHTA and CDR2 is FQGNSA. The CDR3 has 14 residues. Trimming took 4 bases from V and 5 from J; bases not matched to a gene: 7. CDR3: CASSSIPGQTEAFF. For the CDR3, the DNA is TGTGCCAGCAGCTCCATACCGGGACAGACTGAAGCTTTCTTT.

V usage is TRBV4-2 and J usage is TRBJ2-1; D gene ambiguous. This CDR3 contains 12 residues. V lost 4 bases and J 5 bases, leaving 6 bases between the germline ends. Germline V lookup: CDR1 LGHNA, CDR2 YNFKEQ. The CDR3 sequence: CASSRLNNEQFF. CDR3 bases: TGTGCCAGCAGCCGACTTAACAATGAGCAGTTCTTC.

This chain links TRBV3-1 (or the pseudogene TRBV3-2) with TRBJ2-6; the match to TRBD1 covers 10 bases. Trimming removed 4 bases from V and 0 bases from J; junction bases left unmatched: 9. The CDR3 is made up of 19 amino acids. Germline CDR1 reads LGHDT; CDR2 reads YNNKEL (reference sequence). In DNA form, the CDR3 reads TGTGCCAGCAGCCCTAGGCGGGACAGGGGCGTCTCTGGGGCCAACGTCCTGACTTTC. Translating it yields CASSPRRDRGVSGANVLTF.

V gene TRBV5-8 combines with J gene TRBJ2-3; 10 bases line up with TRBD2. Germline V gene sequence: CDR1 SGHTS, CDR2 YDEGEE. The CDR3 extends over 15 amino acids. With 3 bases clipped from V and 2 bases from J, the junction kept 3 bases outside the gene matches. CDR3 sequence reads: CASSWTSGFTDTQYF. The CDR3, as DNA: TGTGCCAGCAGCTGGACTAGCGGATTCACAGATACGCAGTATTTT.

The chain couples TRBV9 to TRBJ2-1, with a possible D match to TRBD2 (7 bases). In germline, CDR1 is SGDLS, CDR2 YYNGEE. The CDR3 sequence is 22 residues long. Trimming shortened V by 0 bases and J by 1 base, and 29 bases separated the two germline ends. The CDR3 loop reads CASSVEGVGGGDPVNSYNEQFF. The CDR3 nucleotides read TGTGCCAGCAGCGTAGAGGGAGTCGGAGGGGGGGATCCTGTGAATTCCTACAATGAGCAGTTCTTC.

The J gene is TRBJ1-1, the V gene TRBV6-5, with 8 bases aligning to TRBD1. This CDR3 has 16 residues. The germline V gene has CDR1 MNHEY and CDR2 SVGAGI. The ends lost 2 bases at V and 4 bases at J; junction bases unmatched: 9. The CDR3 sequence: CASSYLAGGWGTEAFF. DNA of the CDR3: TGTGCCAGCAGTTACCTTGCAGGGGGCTGGGGCACTGAAGCTTTCTTT.

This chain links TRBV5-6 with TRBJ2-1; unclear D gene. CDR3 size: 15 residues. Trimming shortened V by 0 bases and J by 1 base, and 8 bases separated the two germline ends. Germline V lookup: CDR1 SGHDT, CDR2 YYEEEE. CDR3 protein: CASSLDFYSYNEQFF. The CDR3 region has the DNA TGTGCCAGCAGCTTGGATTTCTATTCCTACAATGAGCAGTTCTTC.

The CDR3 DNA reads as TGTGCCAGCAGTTTAGCGGCTCCTTTAGGGGCTAGGATTTACGAGCAGTACTTC. Protein: CASSLAAPLGARIYEQYF. The V and J genes are TRBV28 and TRBJ2-7; possibly TRBD1 for D (5 bases). Trimming removed 2 bases at V and 4 bases at J, with 24 bases between. The CDR3 covers 18 residues. Germline CDR1 reads MDHEN; CDR2 reads SYDVKM.

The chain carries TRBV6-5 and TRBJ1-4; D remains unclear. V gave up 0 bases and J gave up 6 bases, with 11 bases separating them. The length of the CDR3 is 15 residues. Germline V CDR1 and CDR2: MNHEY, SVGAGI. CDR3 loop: CASSYSASFDEKLFF. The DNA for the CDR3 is TGTGCCAGCAGTTACTCGGCTTCTTTCGATGAAAAACTGTTTTTT.

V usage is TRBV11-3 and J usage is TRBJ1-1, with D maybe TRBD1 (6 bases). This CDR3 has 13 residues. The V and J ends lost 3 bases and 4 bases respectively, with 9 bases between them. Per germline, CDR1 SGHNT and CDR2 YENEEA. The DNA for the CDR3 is TGTGCCAGCAGCTTTTTAGGGGGCACTGAAGCTTTCTTT. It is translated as CASSFLGGTEAFF.

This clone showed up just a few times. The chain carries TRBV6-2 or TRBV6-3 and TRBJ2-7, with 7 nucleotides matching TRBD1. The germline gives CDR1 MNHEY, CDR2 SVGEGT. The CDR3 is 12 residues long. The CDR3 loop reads CASSALTGKRHV. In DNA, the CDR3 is TGTGCCAGCAGTGCGCTGACAGGGAAAAGGCACGTC.

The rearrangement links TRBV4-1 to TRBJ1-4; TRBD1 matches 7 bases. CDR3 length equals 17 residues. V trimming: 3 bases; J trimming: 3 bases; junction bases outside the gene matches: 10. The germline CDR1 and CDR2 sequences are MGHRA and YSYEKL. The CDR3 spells CASSQRDRLGANEKLFF. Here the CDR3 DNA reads TGCGCCAGCAGCCAGAGGGACAGATTAGGAGCTAATGAAAAACTGTTTTTT.

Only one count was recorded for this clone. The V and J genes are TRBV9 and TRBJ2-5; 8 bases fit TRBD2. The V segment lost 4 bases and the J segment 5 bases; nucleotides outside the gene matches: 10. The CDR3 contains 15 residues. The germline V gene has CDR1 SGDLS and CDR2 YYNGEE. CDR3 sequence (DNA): TGTGCCAGCAGCCCGAACGGGGGGGGAGGGGAGACCCAGTACTTC. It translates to CASSPNGGGGETQYF.

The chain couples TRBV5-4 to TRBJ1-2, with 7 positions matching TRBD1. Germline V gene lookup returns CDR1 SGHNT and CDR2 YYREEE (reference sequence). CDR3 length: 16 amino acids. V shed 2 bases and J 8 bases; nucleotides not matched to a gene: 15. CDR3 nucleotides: TGTGCCAGCAGCTTAGGGGGCAGCCAACTAGAGAGCGGCTACACCTTC. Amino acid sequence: CASSLGGSQLESGYTF.

The CDR3 DNA is TGCGCCAGCAGCTTGCCTAGCGGGGACACAGATACGCAGTATTTT. Translated, it gives CASSLPSGDTDTQYF. The rearrangement joins TRBV5-1 to TRBJ2-3, with TRBD2 identical over 9 bases. This CDR3 has 15 residues. V was clipped by 1 base and J by 2 bases; unmatched bases: 2. The germline CDR1 and CDR2 sequences are SGHRS and YFSETQ.

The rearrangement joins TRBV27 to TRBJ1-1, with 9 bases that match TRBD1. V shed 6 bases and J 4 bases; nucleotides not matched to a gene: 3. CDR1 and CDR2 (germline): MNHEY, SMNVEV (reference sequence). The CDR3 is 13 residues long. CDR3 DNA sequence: TGTGCCAGCAGGACGACAGGGGGCACTGAAGCTTTCTTT. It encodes CASRTTGGTEAFF.

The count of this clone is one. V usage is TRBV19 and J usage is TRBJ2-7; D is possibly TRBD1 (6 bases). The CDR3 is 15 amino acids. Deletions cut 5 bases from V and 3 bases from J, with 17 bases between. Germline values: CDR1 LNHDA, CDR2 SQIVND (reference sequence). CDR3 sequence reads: CASSRGEGQYYEQYF. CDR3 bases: TGTGCCAGTAGTCGTGGTGAAGGACAGTACTACGAGCAGTACTTC.

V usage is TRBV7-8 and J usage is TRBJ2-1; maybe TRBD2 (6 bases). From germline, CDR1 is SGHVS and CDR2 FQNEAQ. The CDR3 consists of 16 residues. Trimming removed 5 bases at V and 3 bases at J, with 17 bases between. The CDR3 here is CASSPAGRGFYNEQFF. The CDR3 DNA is TGTGCCAGCAGCCCTGCCGGGCGGGGCTTCTACAATGAGCAGTTCTTC.

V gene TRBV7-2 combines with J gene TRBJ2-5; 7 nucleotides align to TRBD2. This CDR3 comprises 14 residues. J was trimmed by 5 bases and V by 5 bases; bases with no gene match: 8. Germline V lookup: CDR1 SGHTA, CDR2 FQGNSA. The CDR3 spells CASSLTGGWETQYF. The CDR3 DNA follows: TGTGCCAGCAGCCTTACGGGAGGTTGGGAGACCCAGTACTTC. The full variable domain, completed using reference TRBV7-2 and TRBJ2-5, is GAGVSQSPSNKVTEKGKDVELRCDPISGHTALYWYRQSLGQGLEFLIYFQGNSAPDKSGLPSDRFSAERTGGSVSTLTIQRTQQEDSAVYLCASSLTGGWETQYFGPGTRLLVL.

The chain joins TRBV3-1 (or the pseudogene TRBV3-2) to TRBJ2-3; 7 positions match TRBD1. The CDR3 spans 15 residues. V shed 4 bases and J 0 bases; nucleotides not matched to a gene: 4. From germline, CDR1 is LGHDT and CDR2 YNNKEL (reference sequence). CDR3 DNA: TGTGCCAGCAGCCCCCGGGACAGTAGCACAGATACGCAGTATTTT. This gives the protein CASSPRDSSTDTQYF.